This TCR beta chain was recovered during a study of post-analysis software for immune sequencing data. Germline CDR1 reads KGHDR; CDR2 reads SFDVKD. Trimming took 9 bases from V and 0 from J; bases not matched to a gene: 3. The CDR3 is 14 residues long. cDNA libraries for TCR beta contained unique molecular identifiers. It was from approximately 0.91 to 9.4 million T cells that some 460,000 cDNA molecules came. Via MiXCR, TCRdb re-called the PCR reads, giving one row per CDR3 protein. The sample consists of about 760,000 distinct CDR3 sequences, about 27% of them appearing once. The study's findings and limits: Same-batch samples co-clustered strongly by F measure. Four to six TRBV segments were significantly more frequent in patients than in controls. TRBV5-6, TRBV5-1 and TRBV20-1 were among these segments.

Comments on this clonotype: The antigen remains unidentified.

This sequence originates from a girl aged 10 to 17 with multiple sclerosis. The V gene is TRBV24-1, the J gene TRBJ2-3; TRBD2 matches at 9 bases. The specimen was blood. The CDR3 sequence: CATGLAGSTDTQYF. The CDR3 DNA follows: TGTGCCACCGGGCTAGCGGGAAGCACAGATACGCAGTATTTT.